This is a list of T cell receptor beta chains from one sample in a study of cytomegalovirus exposure and HLA in healthy donors. Here immunoSEQ multiplex PCR was the method, and the copy in TCRdb shows in-frame clones only, minus some. The table includes over 250,000 clones, more than 80% detected once. Sequencing used PBMCs. The receptors come from a man aged 35 to 55 in good health and CMV-seropositive. The CDR3 runs from the conserved cysteine through the conserved F or W. The order of the fields is CDR3 protein, CDR3 DNA, clone size, D gene, J gene, CDR3 length, V gene. A D gene is named only where the DNA matches it firmly. The listing skips clone size in some rows; elsewhere it reads once, few, many or a size class.

CDR3 protein: CASKRSTYEQYF
CDR3 DNA: TGTGCCAGCAAGAGGAGCACCTACGAGCAGTACTTC
clone size: .
D gene: .
J gene: TRBJ2-7
CDR3 length: 12
V gene: TRBV28

CDR3 protein: CASSQDRTYEQYF
CDR3 DNA: TGTGCCAGCAGCCAGGACAGGACCTACGAGCAGTACTTC
clone size: once
D gene: TRBD1
J gene: TRBJ2-7
CDR3 length: 13
V gene: TRBV5-6

CDR3 protein: CASSFLDRVHEQYF
CDR3 DNA: TGTGCCAGCAGCTTCCTGGACAGGGTTCACGAGCAGTACTTC
clone size: .
D gene: TRBD1
J gene: TRBJ2-7
CDR3 length: 14
V gene: TRBV5-4

CDR3 protein: CASSLGAGRLNQPQHF
CDR3 DNA: TGTGCCAGCAGTTTGGGGGCGGGCCGATTGAATCAGCCCCAGCATTTT
clone size: .
D gene: .
J gene: TRBJ1-5
CDR3 length: 16
V gene: TRBV27

CDR3 protein: CASSQTWGDNEQFF
CDR3 DNA: TGCGCCAGCAGCCAAACTTGGGGGGACAATGAGCAGTTCTTC
clone size: few
D gene: .
J gene: TRBJ2-1
CDR3 length: 14
V gene: TRBV4-1

CDR3 protein: CASSIETGGINQPQHF
CDR3 DNA: TGTGCCAGTAGTATAGAGACAGGGGGAATTAATCAGCCCCAGCATTTT
clone size: .
D gene: TRBD1
J gene: TRBJ1-5
CDR3 length: 16
V gene: TRBV19

CDR3 protein: CATRTANLAGGTGELFF
CDR3 DNA: TGTGCCACCCGAACTGCGAATCTAGCGGGAGGCACCGGGGAGCTGTTTTTT
clone size: .
D gene: TRBD2
J gene: TRBJ2-2
CDR3 length: 17
V gene: TRBV15

CDR3 protein: CASKTRQGLGYTF
CDR3 DNA: TGTGCCAGTAAGACGAGACAGGGCTTGGGCTACACCTTC
clone size: .
D gene: TRBD1
J gene: TRBJ1-2
CDR3 length: 13
V gene: TRBV19

CDR3 protein: CASSPGGLGTYEQYF
CDR3 DNA: TGCGCCAGCAGCCCGGGGGGACTAGGGACCTACGAGCAGTACTTC
clone size: .
D gene: TRBD2
J gene: TRBJ2-7
CDR3 length: 15
V gene: TRBV5-1

CDR3 protein: CASVHFKSGYTDTQYF
CDR3 DNA: TGCGCCAGCGTGCATTTTAAAAGCGGGTACACAGATACGCAGTATTTT
clone size: once
D gene: .
J gene: TRBJ2-3
CDR3 length: 16
V gene: TRBV10-2

CDR3 protein: CASSYRQGLQETQYF
CDR3 DNA: TGTGCCAGCAGTTACCGACAGGGTCTCCAAGAGACCCAGTACTTC
clone size: .
D gene: TRBD1
J gene: TRBJ2-5
CDR3 length: 15
V gene: TRBV6-6

CDR3 protein: CASSSDGALGTEAFF
CDR3 DNA: TGTGCCAGCAGCTCAGATGGGGCTCTGGGCACTGAAGCTTTCTTT
clone size: once
D gene: .
J gene: TRBJ1-1
CDR3 length: 15
V gene: TRBV11-2

CDR3 protein: CASSYLQGAGNTEAFF
CDR3 DNA: TGTGCCAGCAGCTACCTACAGGGGGCTGGGAACACTGAAGCTTTCTTT
clone size: few
D gene: TRBD1
J gene: TRBJ1-1
CDR3 length: 16
V gene: TRBV5-6

CDR3 protein: CASSPGGDGNTIYF
CDR3 DNA: TGTGCCAGCTCACCAGGGGGCGATGGAAACACCATATATTTT
clone size: .
D gene: .
J gene: TRBJ1-3
CDR3 length: 14
V gene: TRBV18

CDR3 protein: CASSLGLAGLFF
CDR3 DNA: TGTGCCAGCAGTTTAGGGCTAGCGGGACTGTTCTTC
clone size: .
D gene: TRBD2
J gene: TRBJ2-1
CDR3 length: 12
V gene: TRBV28

CDR3 protein: CASSSSGGVTGELFF
CDR3 DNA: TGTGCCAGCAGCTCCTCTGGGGGGGTGACCGGGGAGCTGTTTTTT
clone size: .
D gene: TRBD2
J gene: TRBJ2-2
CDR3 length: 15
V gene: TRBV11-2

CDR3 protein: CASSPQTGTDTQYF
CDR3 DNA: TGTGCCAGCAGCCCCCAGACAGGCACAGATACGCAGTATTTT
clone size: few
D gene: .
J gene: TRBJ2-3
CDR3 length: 14
V gene: TRBV7-3

CDR3 protein: CATSPVSNQPQHF
CDR3 DNA: TGTGCTACAAGTCCAGTTAGCAATCAGCCCCAGCATTTT
clone size: .
D gene: .
J gene: TRBJ1-5
CDR3 length: 13
V gene: TRBV2

CDR3 protein: CASSLTVSGTGELFF
CDR3 DNA: TGTGCCAGCAGTTTAACGGTATCGGGCACCGGGGAGCTGTTTTTT
clone size: .
D gene: .
J gene: TRBJ2-2
CDR3 length: 15
V gene: TRBV27

CDR3 protein: CASSLAGPGEGEQFF
CDR3 DNA: TGCGCCAGCAGCTTGGCCGGGCCGGGGGAGGGTGAGCAGTTCTTC
clone size: .
D gene: TRBD2
J gene: TRBJ2-1
CDR3 length: 15
V gene: TRBV5-1

CDR3 protein: CASSSLAADEQFF
CDR3 DNA: TGTGCCAGCAGCTCTCTAGCAGCCGATGAGCAGTTCTTC
clone size: once
D gene: .
J gene: TRBJ2-1
CDR3 length: 13
V gene: TRBV7-9

CDR3 protein: CASTTGGRNEQFF
CDR3 DNA: TGTGCCAGTACTACCGGGGGGAGGAATGAGCAGTTCTTC
clone size: .
D gene: TRBD2
J gene: TRBJ2-1
CDR3 length: 13
V gene: TRBV19

CDR3 protein: CASSFGVQQPQHF
CDR3 DNA: TGTGCCAGCAGCTTCGGCGTACAGCAGCCCCAGCATTTT
clone size: .
D gene: .
J gene: TRBJ1-5
CDR3 length: 13
V gene: TRBV5-6

CDR3 protein: CASRVRQAGYTEAFF
CDR3 DNA: TGTGCCAGCAGGGTCAGACAGGCTGGGTACACTGAAGCTTTCTTT
clone size: .
D gene: .
J gene: TRBJ1-1
CDR3 length: 15
V gene: TRBV28

CDR3 protein: CASSPGTSGRVDYEQFF
CDR3 DNA: TGTGCCAGCAGCCCAGGGACTAGCGGGAGAGTGGACTATGAGCAGTTCTTC
clone size: .
D gene: TRBD2
J gene: TRBJ2-1
CDR3 length: 17
V gene: TRBV11-3

CDR3 protein: CASSFTSGRNYEQYF
CDR3 DNA: TGTGCCAGCAGCTTCACTAGCGGGAGGAACTACGAGCAGTACTTC
clone size: .
D gene: TRBD2
J gene: TRBJ2-7
CDR3 length: 15
V gene: TRBV7-3

CDR3 protein: CATSRGGGTGVIGNQPQHF
CDR3 DNA: TGTGCCACCAGCAGAGGGGGGGGGACAGGGGTGATAGGCAATCAGCCCCAGCATTTT
clone size: .
D gene: TRBD1
J gene: TRBJ1-5
CDR3 length: 19
V gene: TRBV15

CDR3 protein: CASSEQGTVAYNEQFF
CDR3 DNA: TGTGCCAGCAGTGAACAAGGGACAGTGGCCTACAATGAGCAGTTCTTC
clone size: .
D gene: TRBD1
J gene: TRBJ2-1
CDR3 length: 16
V gene: TRBV2

CDR3 protein: CASGPYEQYF
CDR3 DNA: TGTGCCAGCGGCCCCTACGAGCAGTACTTC
clone size: .
D gene: .
J gene: TRBJ2-7
CDR3 length: 10
V gene: TRBV6-1